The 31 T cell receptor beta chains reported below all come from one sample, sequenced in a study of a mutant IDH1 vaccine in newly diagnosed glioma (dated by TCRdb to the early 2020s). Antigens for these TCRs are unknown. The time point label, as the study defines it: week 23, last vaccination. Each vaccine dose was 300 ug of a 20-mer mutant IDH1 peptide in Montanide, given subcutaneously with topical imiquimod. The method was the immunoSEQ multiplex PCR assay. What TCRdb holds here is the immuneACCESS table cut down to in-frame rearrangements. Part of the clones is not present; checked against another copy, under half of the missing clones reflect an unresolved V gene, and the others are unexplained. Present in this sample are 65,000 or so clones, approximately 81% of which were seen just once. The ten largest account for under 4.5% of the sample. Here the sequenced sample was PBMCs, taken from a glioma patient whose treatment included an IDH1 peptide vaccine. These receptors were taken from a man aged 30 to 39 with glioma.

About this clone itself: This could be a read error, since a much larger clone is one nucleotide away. CDR3 sequence: CASSPEVNTEAFF. The CDR3 region has the DNA TGTGCCAGCAGCCCCGAGGTGAACACTGAAGCTTTCTTT. The genes are TRBV11-1 and TRBJ1-1, with no clear D. CDR3 length equals 13 residues. CDR1 and CDR2 (germline): SGHAT, FQDESV (reference sequence). V lost 5 bases to trimming and J lost 0 bases, with 7 bases between them. Full variable domain (rest looked up from reference TRBV11-1 and TRBJ1-1): EAEVAQSPRYKITEKSQAVAFWCDPISGHATLYWYRQILGQGPELLVQFQDESVVDDSQLPKDRFSAERLKGVDSTLKIQPAELGDSAMYLCASSPEVNTEAFFGQGTRLTVV.

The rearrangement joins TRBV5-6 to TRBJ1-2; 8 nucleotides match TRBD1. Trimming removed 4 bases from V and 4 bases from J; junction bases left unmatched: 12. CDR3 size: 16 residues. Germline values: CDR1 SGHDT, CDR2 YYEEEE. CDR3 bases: TGTGCCAGCAGCACAGGGACAGGCGTTGTGGGCTATGGCTACACCTTC. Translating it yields CASSTGTGVVGYGYTF.

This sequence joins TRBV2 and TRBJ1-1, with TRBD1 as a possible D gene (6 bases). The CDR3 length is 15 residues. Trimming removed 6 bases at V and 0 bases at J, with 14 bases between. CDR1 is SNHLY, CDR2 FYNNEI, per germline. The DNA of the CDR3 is TGTGCCAGCAGGACTGACAGGAACATGAACACTGAAGCTTTCTTT. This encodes CASRTDRNMNTEAFF.

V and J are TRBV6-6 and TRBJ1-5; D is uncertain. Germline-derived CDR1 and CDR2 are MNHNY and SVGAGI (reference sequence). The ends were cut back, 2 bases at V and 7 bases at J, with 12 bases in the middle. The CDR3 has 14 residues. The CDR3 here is CASSYTNRGQPQHF. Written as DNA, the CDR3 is TGTGCCAGCAGTTACACAAACAGAGGGCAGCCCCAGCATTTT.

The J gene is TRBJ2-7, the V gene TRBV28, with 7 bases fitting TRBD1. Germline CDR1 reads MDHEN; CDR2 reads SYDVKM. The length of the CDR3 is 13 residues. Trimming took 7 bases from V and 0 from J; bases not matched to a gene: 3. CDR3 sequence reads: CASIDRASYEQYF. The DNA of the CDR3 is TGTGCCAGCATTGACAGGGCCTCCTACGAGCAGTACTTC.

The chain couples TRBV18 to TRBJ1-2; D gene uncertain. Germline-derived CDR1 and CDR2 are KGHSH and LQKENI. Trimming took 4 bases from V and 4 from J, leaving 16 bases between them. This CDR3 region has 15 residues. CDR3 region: CASSLTDVGLYGYTF. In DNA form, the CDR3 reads TGTGCCAGCTCACTAACCGACGTAGGGCTCTATGGCTACACCTTC.

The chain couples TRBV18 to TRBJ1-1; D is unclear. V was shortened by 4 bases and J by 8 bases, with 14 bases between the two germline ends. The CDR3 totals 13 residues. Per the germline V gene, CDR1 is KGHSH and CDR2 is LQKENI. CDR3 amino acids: CASSLSRPGEAFF. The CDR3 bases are TGTGCCAGCTCACTCTCCCGGCCGGGGGAAGCTTTCTTT.

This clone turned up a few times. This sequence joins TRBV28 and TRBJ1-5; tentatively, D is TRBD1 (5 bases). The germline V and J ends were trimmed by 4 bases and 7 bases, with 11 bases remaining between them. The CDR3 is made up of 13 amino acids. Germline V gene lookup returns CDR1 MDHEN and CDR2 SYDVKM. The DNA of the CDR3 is TGTGCCAGCAGTTACAGGCCCTCCCAGCCCCAGCATTTT. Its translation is CASSYRPSQPQHF.

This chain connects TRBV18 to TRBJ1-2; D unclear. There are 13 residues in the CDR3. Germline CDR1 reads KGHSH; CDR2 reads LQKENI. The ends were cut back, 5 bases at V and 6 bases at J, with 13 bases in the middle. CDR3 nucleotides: TGTGCCAGCTCATCTGGGAGGGCGGATGGCTACACCTTC. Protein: CASSSGRADGYTF.

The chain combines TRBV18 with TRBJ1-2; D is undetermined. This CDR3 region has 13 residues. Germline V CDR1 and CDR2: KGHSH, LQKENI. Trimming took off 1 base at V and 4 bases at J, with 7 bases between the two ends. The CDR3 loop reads CASSPLAGYGYTF. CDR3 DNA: TGTGCCAGCTCACCACTTGCAGGCTATGGCTACACCTTC.

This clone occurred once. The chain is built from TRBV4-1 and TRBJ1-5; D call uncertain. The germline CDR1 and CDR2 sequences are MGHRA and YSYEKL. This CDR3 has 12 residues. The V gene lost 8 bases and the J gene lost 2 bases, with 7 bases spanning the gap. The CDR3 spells CASSVGNQPQHF. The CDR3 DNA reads TGCGCCAGCTCTGTTGGCAATCAGCCCCAGCATTTT.

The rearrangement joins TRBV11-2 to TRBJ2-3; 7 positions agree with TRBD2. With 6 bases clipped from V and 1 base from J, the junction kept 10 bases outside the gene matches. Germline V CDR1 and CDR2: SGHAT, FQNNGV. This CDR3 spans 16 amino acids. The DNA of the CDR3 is TGTGCCAGCAGTTTTTCCCTTGCGGGGGGCACAGATACGCAGTATTTT. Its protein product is CASSFSLAGGTDTQYF.

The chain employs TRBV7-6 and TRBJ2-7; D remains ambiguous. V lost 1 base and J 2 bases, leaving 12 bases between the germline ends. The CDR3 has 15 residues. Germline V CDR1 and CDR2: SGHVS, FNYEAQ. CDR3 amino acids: CASSLVGQSAYEQYF. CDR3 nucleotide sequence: TGTGCCAGCAGCTTAGTAGGTCAGTCGGCCTACGAGCAGTACTTC.

The CDR3 nucleotides are TGTGCCAGTACCTTTTCGGGTTCTGAAGCTTTCTTT. It codes for CASTFSGSEAFF. The chain links TRBV19 to TRBJ1-1; D unclear. The CDR3 spans 12 residues. Germline CDR1 is LNHDA and CDR2 is SQIVND (reference sequence). V was cut by 7 bases and J by 6 bases, with 12 bases left in between.

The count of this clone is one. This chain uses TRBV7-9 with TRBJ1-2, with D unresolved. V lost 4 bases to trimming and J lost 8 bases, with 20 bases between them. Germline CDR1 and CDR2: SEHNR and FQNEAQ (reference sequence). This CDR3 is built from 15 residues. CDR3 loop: CASSSLGKTVGGYTF. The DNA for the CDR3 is TGTGCCAGCAGCTCATTGGGGAAAACGGTAGGCGGCTACACCTTC.

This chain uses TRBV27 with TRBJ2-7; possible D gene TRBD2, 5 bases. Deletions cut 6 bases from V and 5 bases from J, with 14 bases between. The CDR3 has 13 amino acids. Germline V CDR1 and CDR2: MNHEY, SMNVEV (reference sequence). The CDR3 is CASRLGPWNEQYF. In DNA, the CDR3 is TGTGCCAGCAGACTAGGCCCCTGGAACGAGCAGTACTTC.

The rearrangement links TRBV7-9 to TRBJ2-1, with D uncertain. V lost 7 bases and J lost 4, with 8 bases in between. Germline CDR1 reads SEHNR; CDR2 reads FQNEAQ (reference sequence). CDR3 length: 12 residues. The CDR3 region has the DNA TGTGCCAGCACCCTTAGATACAATGAGCAGTTCTTC. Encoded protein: CASTLRYNEQFF.

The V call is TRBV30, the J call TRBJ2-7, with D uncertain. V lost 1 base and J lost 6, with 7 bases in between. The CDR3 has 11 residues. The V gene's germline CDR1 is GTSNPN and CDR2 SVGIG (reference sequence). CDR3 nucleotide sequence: TGTGCCTGGAGTGGTGGGGTCGAGCAGTACTTC. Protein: CAWSGGVEQYF.

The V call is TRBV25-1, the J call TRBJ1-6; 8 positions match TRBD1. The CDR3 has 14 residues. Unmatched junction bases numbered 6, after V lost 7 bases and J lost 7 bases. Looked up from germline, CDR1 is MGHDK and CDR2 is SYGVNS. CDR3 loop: CASTHRGVNSPLHF. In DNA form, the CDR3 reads TGTGCCAGCACACACAGGGGGGTGAATTCACCCCTCCACTTT.

DNA for the CDR3: TGTGCCAGCAGTGAAGCAAAGACCCAGTACTTC. Translated, it gives CASSEAKTQYF. The V and J genes are TRBV2 and TRBJ2-5; D gene ambiguous. V lost 0 bases and J 6 bases, leaving 2 bases between the germline ends. This CDR3 spans 11 amino acids. Germline V gene sequence: CDR1 SNHLY, CDR2 FYNNEI.

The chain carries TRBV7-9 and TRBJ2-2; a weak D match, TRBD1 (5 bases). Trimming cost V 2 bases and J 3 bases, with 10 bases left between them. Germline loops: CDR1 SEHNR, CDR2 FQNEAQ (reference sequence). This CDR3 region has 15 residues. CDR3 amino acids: CASSLKGFDTGELFF. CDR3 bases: TGTGCCAGCAGCTTAAAGGGGTTTGACACCGGGGAGCTGTTTTTT.

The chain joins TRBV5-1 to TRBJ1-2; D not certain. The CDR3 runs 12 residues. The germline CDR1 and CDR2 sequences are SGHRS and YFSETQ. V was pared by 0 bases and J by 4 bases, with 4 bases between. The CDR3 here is CASSLESYGYTF. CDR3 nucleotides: TGCGCCAGCAGCTTGGAGAGCTATGGCTACACCTTC.

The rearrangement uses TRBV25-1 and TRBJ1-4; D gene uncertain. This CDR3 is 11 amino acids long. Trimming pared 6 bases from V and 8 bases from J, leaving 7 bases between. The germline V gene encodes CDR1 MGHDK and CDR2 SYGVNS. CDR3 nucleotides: TGTGCCAGCAGCCTGGGCGAAAAACTGTTTTTT. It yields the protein CASSLGEKLFF.

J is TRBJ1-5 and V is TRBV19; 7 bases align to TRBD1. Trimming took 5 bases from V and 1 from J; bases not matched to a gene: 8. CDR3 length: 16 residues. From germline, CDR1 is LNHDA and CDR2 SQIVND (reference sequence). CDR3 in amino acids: CASSFRQGISNQPQHF. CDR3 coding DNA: TGTGCCAGTAGTTTCCGACAGGGCATAAGCAATCAGCCCCAGCATTTT.

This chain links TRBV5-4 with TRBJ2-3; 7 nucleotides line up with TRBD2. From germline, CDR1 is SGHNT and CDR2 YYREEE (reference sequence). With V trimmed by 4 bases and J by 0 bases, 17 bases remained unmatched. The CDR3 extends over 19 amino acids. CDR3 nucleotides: TGTGCCAGCAGCCTACCACTAGCGCCGACCCTATCTAGCACAGATACGCAGTATTTT. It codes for CASSLPLAPTLSSTDTQYF.

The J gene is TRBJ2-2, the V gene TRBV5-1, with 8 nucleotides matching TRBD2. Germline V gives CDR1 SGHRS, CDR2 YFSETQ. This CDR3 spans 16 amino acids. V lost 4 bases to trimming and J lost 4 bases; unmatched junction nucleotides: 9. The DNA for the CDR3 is TGCGCCAGCAGCCCTTCCAGCGGGGGAGGCACCGGGGAGCTGTTTTTT. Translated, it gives CASSPSSGGGTGELFF.

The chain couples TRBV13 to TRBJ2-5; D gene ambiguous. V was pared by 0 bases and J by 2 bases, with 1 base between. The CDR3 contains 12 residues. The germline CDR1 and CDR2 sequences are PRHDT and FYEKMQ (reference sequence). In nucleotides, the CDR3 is TGTGCCAGCAGCTTAGGGCAAGAGACCCAGTACTTC. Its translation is CASSLGQETQYF.

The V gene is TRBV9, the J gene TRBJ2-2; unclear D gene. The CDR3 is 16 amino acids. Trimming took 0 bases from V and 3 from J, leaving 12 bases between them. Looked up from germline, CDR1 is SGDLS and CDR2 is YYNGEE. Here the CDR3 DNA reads TGTGCCAGCAGCGTAGTCCTTTTTCCCGACACCGGGGAGCTGTTTTTT. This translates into CASSVVLFPDTGELFF.

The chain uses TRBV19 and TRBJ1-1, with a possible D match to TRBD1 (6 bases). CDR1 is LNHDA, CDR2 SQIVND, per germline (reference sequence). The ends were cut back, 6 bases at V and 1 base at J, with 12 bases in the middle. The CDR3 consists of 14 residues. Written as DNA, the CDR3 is TGTGCCAGTAGAGCCGGAGGGGGGAACACTGAAGCTTTCTTT. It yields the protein CASRAGGGNTEAFF.

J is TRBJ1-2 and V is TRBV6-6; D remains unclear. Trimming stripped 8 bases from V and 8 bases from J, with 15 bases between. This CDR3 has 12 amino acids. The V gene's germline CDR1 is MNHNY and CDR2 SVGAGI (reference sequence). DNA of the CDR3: TGTGCCAGCCTGGACGGAGGCGGAGGCTACACCTTC. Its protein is CASLDGGGGYTF.

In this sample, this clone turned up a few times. CDR3 residues: CASSFLWVSGNEQFF. CDR3 bases: TGTGCCAGCAGCTTCCTCTGGGTTTCCGGCAATGAGCAGTTCTTC. The V and J genes are TRBV11-2 and TRBJ2-1, with no clear D. This CDR3 is 15 amino acids long. Trimming took 3 bases from V and 6 from J, leaving 15 bases between them. Germline V CDR1 and CDR2: SGHAT, FQNNGV.